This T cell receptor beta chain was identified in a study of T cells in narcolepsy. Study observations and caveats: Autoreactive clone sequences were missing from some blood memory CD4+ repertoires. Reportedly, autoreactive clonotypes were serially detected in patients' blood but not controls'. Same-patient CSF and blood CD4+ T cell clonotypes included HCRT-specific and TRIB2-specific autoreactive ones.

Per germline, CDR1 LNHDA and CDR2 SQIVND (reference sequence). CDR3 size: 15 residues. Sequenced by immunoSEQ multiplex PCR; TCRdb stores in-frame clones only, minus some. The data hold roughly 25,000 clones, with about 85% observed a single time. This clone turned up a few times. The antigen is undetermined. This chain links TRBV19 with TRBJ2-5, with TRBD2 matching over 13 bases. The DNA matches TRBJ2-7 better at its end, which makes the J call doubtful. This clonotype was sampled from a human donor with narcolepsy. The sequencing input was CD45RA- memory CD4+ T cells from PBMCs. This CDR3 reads CASSRLAGGSYEQYF. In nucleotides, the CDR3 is TGTGCCAGTAGTAGACTAGCGGGAGGCTCCTACGAGCAGTACTTC.